The clone carrying this TCR beta chain turned up a few times. Germline V gene lookup returns CDR1 SEHNR and CDR2 FQNEAQ (reference sequence). This CDR3 comprises 19 residues. The V segment lost 3 bases and the J segment 1 base; nucleotides outside the gene matches: 11. Method: immunoSEQ multiplex PCR; TCRdb's copy keeps in-frame clones and lacks some. The data show about 160,000 clones, with 65% to 85% seen just once and about 15% held by the top ten. The entry originates in a study of blood T cell repertoires in COVID-19. The receptor comes from a woman aged 80 or over with acute or convalescent COVID-19. The V and J genes are TRBV7-9 and TRBJ2-2; TRBD2 agrees at 10 bases. Material: peripheral blood. CDR3 DNA sequence: TGTGCCAGCAGCTTGGGTTCGAGCGGGAGGGCCGGGAACACCGGGGAGCTGTTTTTT. Residues: CASSLGSSGRAGNTGELFF. Full variable domain (outside the CDR3, taken from reference TRBV7-9 and TRBJ2-2): DTGVSQNPRHKITKRGQNVTFRCDPISEHNRLYWYRQTLGQGPEFLTYFQNEAQLEKSRLLSDRFSAERPKGSFSTLEIQRTEQGDSAMYLCASSLGSSGRAGNTGELFFGEGSRLTVL.